Listed here is a single TCR beta chain. Per the study methods: Estimates of nucleated cell counts were drawn from the amplification of reference gene primers. Assay used: immunoSEQ multiplex PCR; TCRdb lists only in-frame clones, some missing. The DNA was the basis for D and trimming; V, J and clone size are from that table. The sample lists 250,000 to 300,000 clones; over 80% were seen once. J gave up 3 bases and V 7 bases, and 3 bases lay outside the gene matches. This CDR3 has 13 residues. CDR1 and CDR2 from the germline V gene are SQVTM and ANQGSEA. The data were obtained in a study of blood T cell repertoires in COVID-19. On the study more broadly: The samples span acute and convalescent COVID-19 from the United States, Italy and Spain. Sample material is recorded as cDNA or gDNA derived from T cells, B-cell-depleted T cells, or PBMCs.

This sequence originates from a woman in her seventies with COVID-19, enrolled during active disease. V gene TRBV29-1 combines with J gene TRBJ2-3; 11 bases line up with TRBD2. What was sequenced was peripheral blood. The CDR3 DNA follows: TGCAGCGCCCTAGCGGGAGGAACAGATACGCAGTATTTT. Residues: CSALAGGTDTQYF.